A selection of T cell receptor beta chains follows, all from one sample in a study of blood T cell repertoires in COVID-19. TCRdb's table, derived via immunoSEQ multiplex PCR, lists solely in-frame clones and lacks some. The sample has about 220,000 clones, roughly 85% seen once. What was sequenced was peripheral blood. These receptors all stem from a man in his forties or fifties who had recovered from COVID-19. Both conserved end residues are part of each CDR3. Fields, in order: V gene, clone size, D gene, J gene, CDR3 DNA, CDR3 protein. The D gene is left open where the match is weak. The size entry is marked missing in some rows and otherwise reads once, few, many or a size class.

TRBV13,NA,TRBD2,TRBJ2-5,TGTGCCAGCAGCGACCGGGCGGGAGGGCAGGAGACCCAGTACTTC,CASSDRAGGQETQYF
TRBV7-9,few,NA,TRBJ2-7,TGTGCCAGCAGCTTACCGGGGGAGGTCGAGCAGTACTTC,CASSLPGEVEQYF
TRBV19,NA,TRBD2,TRBJ2-5,TGTGCCAGTACCCTACCGCCGGGACTAGCGGGCCTAGAGACCCAGTACTTC,CASTLPPGLAGLETQYF
TRBV6-2/TRBV6-3,NA,NA,TRBJ1-4,TGTGCCAGCAGTCCCCTCGGTGAGGGCGGAAATGAAAAACTGTTTTTT,CASSPLGEGGNEKLFF
TRBV7-6,NA,NA,TRBJ2-1,TGTGCCAGCAGCTCCTATCCCCCGATAGTACCCTCCTACAATGAGCAGTTCTTC,CASSSYPPIVPSYNEQFF
TRBV27,NA,NA,TRBJ2-1,TGTGCCAGCGGCCAGTTATACAATGAGCAGTTCTTC,CASGQLYNEQFF
TRBV28,NA,TRBD2,TRBJ2-2,TGTGCCAGCAGCAACACCCGGACTAGCGGAAACACCGGGGAGCTGTTTTTT,CASSNTRTSGNTGELFF
TRBV5-1,NA,NA,TRBJ2-5,TGCGCCAGCAGCTCCGGGTCCTCCAAAGAGACCCAGTACTTC,CASSSGSSKETQYF
TRBV7-9,NA,NA,TRBJ2-7,TGTGCCAGCAGCTCCCAAGCCGGACAGCCGTCGTGGGAGCAGTACTTC,CASSSQAGQPSWEQYF
TRBV2,NA,NA,TRBJ2-7,TGTGCCAGCAGTGAAGACCAGGGGTACTACGAGCAGTACTTC,CASSEDQGYYEQYF
TRBV6-5,few,TRBD1,TRBJ2-7,TGTGCCAGCAGTTCAGGACGGACAGGGGGAATCTACGAGCAGTACTTC,CASSSGRTGGIYEQYF
TRBV14,few,TRBD1,TRBJ2-3,TGTGCCAGCAGCCTGACCAGGGGGAACACAGATACGCAGTATTTT,CASSLTRGNTDTQYF
TRBV7-2,NA,TRBD2,TRBJ2-2,TGTGCCAGCAGCTTATCTGTGCAAGCGGGAGGGGCCGGGGAGCTGTTTTTT,CASSLSVQAGGAGELFF
TRBV5-1,NA,TRBD2,TRBJ2-1,TGCGCCAGCAGCCCGACTAGCGGGGTTTACAATGAGCAGTTCTTC,CASSPTSGVYNEQFF
TRBV29-1,NA,TRBD1,TRBJ1-2,TGCAGCGTTGGGCCCGGACAGGGCGCTAACTATGGCTACACCTTC,CSVGPGQGANYGYTF
TRBV18,NA,NA,TRBJ2-7,TGTGCCAGCTCACCCCAGGGGAAGGTCGAGCAGTACTTC,CASSPQGKVEQYF
TRBV5-1,NA,NA,TRBJ1-6,TGCGCCAGCAGCTCCTCCTACGTCAATTCACCCCTCCACTTT,CASSSSYVNSPLHF
TRBV9,NA,TRBD2,TRBJ2-2,TGTGCCAGCAGCGTAGTAGGGACTAGTATAACCGGGGAGCTGTTTTTT,CASSVVGTSITGELFF
TRBV24-1,NA,NA,TRBJ2-3,TGTGCCACCAGTGATTTGCCAGGTTCTGCAGATACGCAGTATTTT,CATSDLPGSADTQYF
TRBV7-6,NA,TRBD1,TRBJ2-2,TGTGCCAGCAGCTCAACAGGGGGCGTTAAGGCCGGGGAGCTGTTTTTT,CASSSTGGVKAGELFF
TRBV7-6,NA,NA,TRBJ2-2,TGTGCCAGCAGCACGCAGACTCTCTTGACGAACACCGGGGAGCTGTTTTTT,CASSTQTLLTNTGELFF
TRBV30,NA,TRBD1,TRBJ2-7,TGTGCCTGGAGTGTAGGCAGGGGGTATGGGGAGCAGTACTTC,CAWSVGRGYGEQYF
TRBV12-3/TRBV12-4,NA,NA,TRBJ1-6,TGTGCCAGCAGTTTATCAGAAAATTCACCCCTCCATTTT,CASSLSENSPLHF
TRBV9,NA,NA,TRBJ2-4,TGTGCCAGCAGCGGGGGGACTGGGAGGAACATTCAGTACTTC,CASSGGTGRNIQYF
TRBV6-5,NA,TRBD1,TRBJ1-5,TGTGCCAGCAGCTCAGGACAGGGCGACGGTCAGCCCCAGCATTTT,CASSSGQGDGQPQHF
TRBV28,NA,TRBD1,TRBJ1-6,TGTGCCAGCAGTTATACAGGGGGCGGACGTTCACCCCTCCACTTT,CASSYTGGGRSPLHF